What follows describes a single TCR beta chain. This record belongs to a study of blood T cell repertoires in COVID-19. Whole-study context: The origin of the acute and convalescent COVID-19 samples was the United States, Italy and Spain. T cells, B-cell-depleted T cells, or PBMCs supplied cDNA or gDNA.

The repertoire was sequenced with immunoSEQ multiplex PCR; TCRdb's copy has only in-frame clones and lacks some. This table holds 30,000 to 40,000 clones, approximately 85% found once. The CDR3 covers 12 residues. The germline gives CDR1 KGHDR, CDR2 SFDVKD. Trimming took off 12 bases at V and 1 base at J, with 11 bases between the two ends. The source material was peripheral blood. The rearrangement links TRBV24-1 to TRBJ2-5; D unresolved. The source of this sequence is a man aged 55 to 70 with active or convalescent COVID-19. For the CDR3, the DNA is TGTGCCTCATCAGGCAGCCAAGAGACCCAGTACTTC. Amino acid sequence: CASSGSQETQYF.